These T cell receptor beta chains were read from a single sample in a study of cytomegalovirus exposure and HLA in healthy donors. Profiled with immunoSEQ multiplex PCR; TCRdb holds only in-frame clones, not every one. The sample consists of about 90,000 clones, over 65% of them appearing once. Sequenced: PBMCs. The source is a woman in her thirties or forties in good health and CMV-seropositive. CDR3s include the opening cysteine and the closing phenylalanine or tryptophan. A D gene is named only where the DNA matches it firmly. Clone size is not always given. Where it is, it says once, few, many or a class for expanded clones.

v_gene	abundance	j_gene	d_gene	CDR3nt	CDR3aa
TRBV11-3	NA	TRBJ1-3	NA	TGTGCCAGCAGCTTAGGGCCCGCTGGAAACACCATATATTTT	CASSLGPAGNTIYF
TRBV19	NA	TRBJ1-2	NA	TGTGCCACCCAGCAAACCCCCCGCAGGGTGACTGGTGGCTACACCTTC	CATQQTPRRVTGGYTF
TRBV7-3	NA	TRBJ1-1	NA	TGTGCCAGCAGCTTAGCGGGACCGGTGAACACTGAAGCTTTCTTT	CASSLAGPVNTEAFF
TRBV9	NA	TRBJ2-7	TRBD2	TGTGCCAGCAGTGAACGGGGAGGGACGGCCTACGAGCAGTACTTC	CASSERGGTAYEQYF
TRBV18	NA	TRBJ2-1	TRBD1	TGTGCCAGCTCACCACGACAGGGTGAGGATGAGCAGTTCTTC	CASSPRQGEDEQFF
TRBV7-2	NA	TRBJ2-1	NA	TGTGCCAGCAGCTTGGGCGATGAGCAGTTCTTC	CASSLGDEQFF
TRBV28	NA	TRBJ1-2	NA	TGTGCCAGCAGTCTTATTGCCCCTGAGAGGGGGTACACCTTC	CASSLIAPERGYTF
TRBV19	NA	TRBJ1-1	NA	TGTGCCAGTAGTATAGGACCAGGGAAAACTGAAGCTTTCTTT	CASSIGPGKTEAFF
TRBV7-2	NA	TRBJ1-2	NA	TGTGCCAGCAGCCCAACTAGGGAAAGTATATATGGCTACACCTTC	CASSPTRESIYGYTF
TRBV12-5	NA	TRBJ2-5	TRBD2	TGTGCTAGTGGTCCTAGCGGGCAAGAGACCCAGTACTTC	CASGPSGQETQYF
TRBV27	many	TRBJ1-1	NA	TGTGCCAGCAGTTACACCCGGGGGGCTGAAGCTTTCTTT	CASSYTRGAEAFF
TRBV9	NA	TRBJ2-7	TRBD2	TGTGCCAGCAGCGTAGGGGGACTAGCGGACAGCTACGAGCAGTACTTC	CASSVGGLADSYEQYF
TRBV11-2	NA	TRBJ2-5	NA	TGTGCCAGCAGCTTAGGAGATCAAGAGACCCAGTACTTC	CASSLGDQETQYF
TRBV28	NA	TRBJ2-7	TRBD1	TGTGCCAGCAGTTTACGACAGGGAAACTCCTACGAGCAGTACTTC	CASSLRQGNSYEQYF
TRBV6-5	NA	TRBJ1-5	NA	TGTGCCAGCAGTAAGGGGAACAATCAGCCCCAGCATTTT	CASSKGNNQPQHF
TRBV5-4	few	TRBJ1-1	NA	TGTGCCAGCAGCTTGAACACAGCTGAAGCTTTCTTT	CASSLNTAEAFF
TRBV9	NA	TRBJ2-3	TRBD2	TGTGCCAGCAGCGCGAAGGGACTAGGGCCCACAGATACGCAGTATTTT	CASSAKGLGPTDTQYF
TRBV7-9	NA	TRBJ2-3	NA	TGTGCCAGCAGCTTAGGGACTTTCAGCACAGATACGCAGTATTTT	CASSLGTFSTDTQYF
TRBV5-5	NA	TRBJ1-5	TRBD1	TGTGCCAGCAGCCTGGGACAGGGGTTTGGTCAGCCCCAGCATTTT	CASSLGQGFGQPQHF
TRBV25-1	once	TRBJ2-3	TRBD2	TGTGCCAGCAGTGATGGGCTAGCGGGGACCACAGATACGCAGTATTTT	CASSDGLAGTTDTQYF
TRBV7-8	NA	TRBJ2-3	TRBD2	TGTGCCAGCAGCTTAGAGCGGGGTCGCTCGGATACGCAGTATTTT	CASSLERGRSDTQYF
TRBV7-9	NA	TRBJ1-6	TRBD1	TGTGCCAGCAGCCAAGGAATCGGGACAGGGGATAATTCACCCCTCCACTTT	CASSQGIGTGDNSPLHF
TRBV10-1	NA	TRBJ1-2	NA	TGCGCCAGCAGTGAGTACCCTTGGGTGGCACAGGGCTGGGACTATGGCTACACCTTC	CASSEYPWVAQGWDYGYTF
TRBV28	NA	TRBJ1-5	NA	TGTGCCAGCACCCTCCTGGAGGGCTCTAGAAATCAGCCCCAGCATTTT	CASTLLEGSRNQPQHF
TRBV28	NA	TRBJ1-4	NA	TGTGCCAGCAGTTTATTGACGGGTGGGGGCGAAACTAATGAAAAACTGTTTTTT	CASSLLTGGGETNEKLFF
TRBV2	few	TRBJ2-2	TRBD2	TGTGCCAGCACCGAGACTAGCGGGAGGGTACCCGGGGAGCTGTTTTTT	CASTETSGRVPGELFF
TRBV21-1	NA	TRBJ2-6	NA	TGTGCCAGCAGCTACCTCCCGGTACAGGGGCCCTCTGGGGCCAACGTCCTGACTTTC	CASSYLPVQGPSGANVLTF
TRBV6-5	NA	TRBJ2-7	TRBD1	TGTGCCAGCAAAAGGACAGGGGGTCTCTACGAGCAGTACTTC	CASKRTGGLYEQYF
TRBV6-4	few	TRBJ2-2	NA	TGTGCCAGCAGCTCAGGGTCGTACACCGGGGAGCTGTTTTTT	CASSSGSYTGELFF
TRBV5-1	NA	TRBJ2-7	NA	TGCGCCAGCAGCACGACTGTGACAGTCCCATACGAGCAGTACTTC	CASSTTVTVPYEQYF
TRBV7-9	NA	TRBJ1-2	TRBD1	TGTGCCAGCAGCACCGAGACAGGGCCCCAATATGGCTACACCTTC	CASSTETGPQYGYTF
TRBV28	NA	TRBJ2-4	NA	TGTGCCAGCAGTTTATCCGGGAGCAAAAACATTCAGTACTTC	CASSLSGSKNIQYF
TRBV12-5	NA	TRBJ2-2	NA	TGTGCTAGTGGTCCTGACTCGGGCACCGGGGAGCTGTTTTTT	CASGPDSGTGELFF
TRBV9	NA	TRBJ2-7	NA	TGTGCCAGCAGCCCCCTTTCGGAACGGGACACCTTCTCCTACGAGCAGTACTTC	CASSPLSERDTFSYEQYF
TRBV19	NA	TRBJ2-1	TRBD2	TGTGCCAGTAGTATTATTAGCGGGGTTTCCTGCAATGAGCAGTTCTTC	CASSIISGVSCNEQFF
TRBV7-9	NA	TRBJ1-1	NA	TGTGCCAGCAGCGCGGACACTGAAGCTTTCTTT	CASSADTEAFF
TRBV7-2	NA	TRBJ1-2	TRBD1	TGTGCCAGCAGCTCAGGGACAGGGCCCGGCTACACCTTC	CASSSGTGPGYTF
TRBV11-3	NA	TRBJ2-1	TRBD2	TGTGCCAGCAGCTCTACTTTTCCGGGACTAGCGGGTAACAATGAGCAGTTCTTC	CASSSTFPGLAGNNEQFF
TRBV25-1	NA	TRBJ2-2	TRBD1	TGTGCCAGCCACCCGGACAGGGGGAACACCGGGGAGCTGTTTTTT	CASHPDRGNTGELFF
TRBV6-5	NA	TRBJ1-5	NA	TGTGCCAGCAGTCCACAGGACGTTCAGCCCCAGCATTTT	CASSPQDVQPQHF
TRBV7-2	NA	TRBJ2-7	TRBD2	TGTGCCAGCAGCCCCGGACTAGCGGGAGGTGGCGAGCAGTACTTC	CASSPGLAGGGEQYF
TRBV6-1	NA	TRBJ1-2	NA	TGTGCCAGCAGTCCGGGTCCGAGGAGCTACACCTTC	CASSPGPRSYTF
TRBV27	NA	TRBJ1-6	TRBD1	TGTGCCAGCAGTTTCGGACAGGGGAATTCACCCCTCCACTTT	CASSFGQGNSPLHF
TRBV9	NA	TRBJ2-3	TRBD1	TGTGCCAGCAGCGTAGATTCGACAGGGGGCGTTAGCACAGATACGCAGTATTTT	CASSVDSTGGVSTDTQYF
TRBV19	NA	TRBJ1-1	NA	TGCGCCAGTAGTATAGTCGGACAGCCCAAGAACACTGAAGCTTTCTTT	CASSIVGQPKNTEAFF
TRBV11-2	NA	TRBJ2-7	NA	TGTGCCAGCAGCTTATTCGTGGACTTAAGCTACGAGCAGTACTTC	CASSLFVDLSYEQYF
TRBV10-3	NA	TRBJ1-5	NA	TGTGCCATCAGGAGAGATAGCAATCAGCCCCAGCATTTT	CAIRRDSNQPQHF
TRBV9	NA	TRBJ2-2	TRBD2	TGTGCCAGCAGCGTTGTAGCGGGAGGGCCGGTCGGGGGGCTGTTTTTT	CASSVVAGGPVGGLFF
TRBV6-5	once	TRBJ2-1	NA	TGTGCCAGCAGTTACTCCGAGTTCGCGTACAATGAGCAGTTCTTC	CASSYSEFAYNEQFF
TRBV6-1	NA	TRBJ1-1	NA	TGTGCCAGCGGACCCCACAGGGAGTTGGTCACTGAAGCTTTCTTT	CASGPHRELVTEAFF
TRBV2	once	TRBJ2-1	NA	TGTGCCAGCAGTGTAGATCTCGACTCCTACAATGAGCAGTTCTTC	CASSVDLDSYNEQFF
TRBV5-1	NA	TRBJ2-1	TRBD2	TGCGCCAGCAGCTCCGGCGGGAGCGGCACCTACAATGAGCAGTTCTTC	CASSSGGSGTYNEQFF
TRBV14	NA	TRBJ1-5	NA	TGTGCCAGCAGCCGAACAGGGTTCGGGCAGCCCCAGCATTTT	CASSRTGFGQPQHF
TRBV2	NA	TRBJ2-2	TRBD1	TGTGCCAGCAGCGTGGACAGGTCGAACACCGGGGAGCTGTTTTTT	CASSVDRSNTGELFF